This T cell receptor beta chain was documented in a study of blood T cell repertoires in COVID-19. Across the whole study: From T cells, B-cell-depleted T cells, or PBMCs came the material, which was cDNA or gDNA.

In the original analysis: Amplification from reference gene primers served as the basis for estimated nucleated cell counts. The repertoire was sequenced with immunoSEQ multiplex PCR; TCRdb's copy has only in-frame clones and lacks some. V and J calls and clone size come straight from that table; D and trimming were deduced from the DNA. The top ten hold over 1.5% of the sample, which has fewer than 250,000 clones, about 85% seen once. The TCR sequence derives from a man in his 70s with acute or convalescent COVID-19. The sequencing input was peripheral blood.

The CDR3 here is CASSLDTAQETQYF. The DNA for the CDR3 is TGTGCCAGCAGCTTAGACACCGCCCAAGAGACCCAGTACTTC. The J gene is TRBJ2-5, the V gene TRBV7-9; D not resolved. Trimming shortened V by 1 base and J by 1 base, and 7 bases separated the two germline ends. The germline CDR1 and CDR2 sequences are SEHNR and FQNEAQ (reference sequence). The CDR3 totals 14 residues.